This T cell receptor (beta chain) was sequenced for a study of blood T cell repertoires in COVID-19. Study-level information: Samples came from the United States, Italy and Spain, spanning acute and convalescent COVID-19. PBMCs, B-cell-depleted T cells, or T cells were the source of the cDNA or gDNA that made up the material.

Unmatched junction bases numbered 8, after V lost 6 bases and J lost 8 bases. Per the germline V gene, CDR1 is SGHVS and CDR2 is FQNEAQ. CDR3 length: 14 amino acids. The authors' processing: For nucleated cells, counts were estimated from reference gene primer amplification. This table comes from immunoSEQ multiplex PCR, and its TCRdb copy is limited to in-frame clones, with some not included. The V and J calls and clone size are taken from that table; D and trimming were inferred from the DNA. The sample records about 150,000 clones, about 80% being singletons. V usage is TRBV7-8 and J usage is TRBJ1-4; 8 nucleotides align to TRBD1. The sequenced sample was peripheral blood. The sequence derives from a man between 65 and 85 years old with active or convalescent COVID-19. CDR3 residues: CASRTGTGVEKLFF. As DNA, the CDR3 is TGTGCCAGCAGAACCGGGACAGGCGTAGAAAAACTGTTTTTT.